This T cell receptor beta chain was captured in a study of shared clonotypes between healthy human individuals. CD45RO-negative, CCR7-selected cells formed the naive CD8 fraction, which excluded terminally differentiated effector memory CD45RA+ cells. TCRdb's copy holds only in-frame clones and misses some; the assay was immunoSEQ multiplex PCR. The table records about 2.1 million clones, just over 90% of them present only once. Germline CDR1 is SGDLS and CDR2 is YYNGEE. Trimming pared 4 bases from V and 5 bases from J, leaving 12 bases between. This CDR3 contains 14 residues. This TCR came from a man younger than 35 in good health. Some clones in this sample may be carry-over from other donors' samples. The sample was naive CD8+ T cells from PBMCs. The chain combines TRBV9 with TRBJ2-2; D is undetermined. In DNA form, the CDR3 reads TGTGCCAGCAGCTCAGGAACGACGACCGGGGAGCTGTTTTTT. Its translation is CASSSGTTTGELFF.